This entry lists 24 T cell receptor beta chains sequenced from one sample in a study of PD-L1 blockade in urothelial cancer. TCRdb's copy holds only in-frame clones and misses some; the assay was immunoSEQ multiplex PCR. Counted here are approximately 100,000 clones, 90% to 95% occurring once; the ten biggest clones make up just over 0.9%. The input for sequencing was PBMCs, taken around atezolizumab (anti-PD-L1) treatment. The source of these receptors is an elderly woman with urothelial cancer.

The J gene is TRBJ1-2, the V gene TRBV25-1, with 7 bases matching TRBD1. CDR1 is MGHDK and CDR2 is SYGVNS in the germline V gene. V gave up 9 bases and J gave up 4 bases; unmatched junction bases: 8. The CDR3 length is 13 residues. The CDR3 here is CASGDSASYGYTF. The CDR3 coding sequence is TGTGCCAGTGGGGACAGCGCTTCCTATGGCTACACCTTC.

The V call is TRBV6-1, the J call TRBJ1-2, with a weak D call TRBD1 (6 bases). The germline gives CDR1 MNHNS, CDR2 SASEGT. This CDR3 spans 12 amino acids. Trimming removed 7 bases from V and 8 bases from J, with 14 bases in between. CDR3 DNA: TGTGCCAGCACTCCGACAGGCAGCGGCTACACCTTC. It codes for CASTPTGSGYTF.

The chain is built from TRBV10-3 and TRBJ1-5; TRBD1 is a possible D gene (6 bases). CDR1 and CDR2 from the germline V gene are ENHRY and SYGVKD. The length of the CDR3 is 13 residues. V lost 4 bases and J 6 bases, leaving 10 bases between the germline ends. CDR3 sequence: CAISGRGRQPQHF. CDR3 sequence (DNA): TGTGCCATCAGTGGCAGGGGTCGTCAGCCCCAGCATTTT.

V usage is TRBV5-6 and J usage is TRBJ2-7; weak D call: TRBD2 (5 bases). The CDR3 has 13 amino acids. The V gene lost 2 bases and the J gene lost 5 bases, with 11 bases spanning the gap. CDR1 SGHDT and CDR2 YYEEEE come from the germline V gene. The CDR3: CASSFRGYDEQYF. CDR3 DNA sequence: TGTGCCAGCAGCTTCCGGGGTTACGACGAGCAGTACTTC. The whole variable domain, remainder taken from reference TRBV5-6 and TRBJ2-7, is DAGVTQSPTHLIKTRGQQVTLRCSPKSGHDTVSWYQQALGQGPQFIFQYYEEEERQRGNFPDRFSGHQFPNYSSELNVNALLLGDSALYLCASSFRGYDEQYFGPGTRLTVT.

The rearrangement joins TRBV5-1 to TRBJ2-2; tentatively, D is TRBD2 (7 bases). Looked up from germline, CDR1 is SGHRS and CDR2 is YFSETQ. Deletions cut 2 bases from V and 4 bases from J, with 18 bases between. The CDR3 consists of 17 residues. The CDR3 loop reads CASSLPYPGGRTGELFF. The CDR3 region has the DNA TGCGCCAGCAGCTTACCATATCCCGGGGGGCGCACCGGGGAGCTGTTTTTT.

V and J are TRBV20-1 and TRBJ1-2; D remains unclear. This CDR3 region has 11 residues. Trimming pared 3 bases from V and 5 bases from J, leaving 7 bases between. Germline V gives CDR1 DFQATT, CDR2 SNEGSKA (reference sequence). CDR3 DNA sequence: TGCAGTGCTAGCTCTCTGTATGGCTACACCTTC. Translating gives CSASSLYGYTF.

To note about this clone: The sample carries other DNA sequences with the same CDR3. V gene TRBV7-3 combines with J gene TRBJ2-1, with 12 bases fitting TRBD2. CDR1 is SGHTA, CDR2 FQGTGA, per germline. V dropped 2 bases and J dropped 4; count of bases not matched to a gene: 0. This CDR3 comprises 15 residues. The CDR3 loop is CASSLGTSGYNEQFF. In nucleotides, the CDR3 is TGTGCCAGCAGCTTAGGGACTAGCGGGTACAATGAGCAGTTCTTC.

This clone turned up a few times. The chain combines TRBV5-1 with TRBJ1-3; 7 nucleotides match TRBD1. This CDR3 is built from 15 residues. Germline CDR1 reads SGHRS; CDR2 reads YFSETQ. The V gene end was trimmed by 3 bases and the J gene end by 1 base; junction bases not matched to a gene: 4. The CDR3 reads CASSSTGRSGNTIYF. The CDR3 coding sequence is TGCGCCAGCAGCTCGACAGGGAGGTCTGGAAACACCATATATTTT.

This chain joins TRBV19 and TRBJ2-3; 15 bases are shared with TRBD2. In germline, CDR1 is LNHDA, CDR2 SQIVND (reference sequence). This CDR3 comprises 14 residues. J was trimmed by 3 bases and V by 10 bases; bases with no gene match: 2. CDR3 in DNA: TGTGCCATTGGGACTAGCGGGAGGACAGATACGCAGTATTTT. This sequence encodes CAIGTSGRTDTQYF.

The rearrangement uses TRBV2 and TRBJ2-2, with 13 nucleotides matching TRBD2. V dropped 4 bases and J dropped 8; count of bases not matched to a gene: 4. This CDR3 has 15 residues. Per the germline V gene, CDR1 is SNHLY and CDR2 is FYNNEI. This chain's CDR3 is CASSGTSGSAGELFF. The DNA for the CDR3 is TGTGCCAGCAGTGGGACTAGCGGGAGTGCAGGGGAGCTGTTTTTT. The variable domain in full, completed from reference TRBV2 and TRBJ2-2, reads EPEVTQTPSHQVTQMGQEVILRCVPISNHLYFYWYRQILGQKVEFLVSFYNNEISEKSEIFDDQFSVERPDGSNFTLKIRSTKLEDSAMYFCASSGTSGSAGELFFGEGSRLTVL.

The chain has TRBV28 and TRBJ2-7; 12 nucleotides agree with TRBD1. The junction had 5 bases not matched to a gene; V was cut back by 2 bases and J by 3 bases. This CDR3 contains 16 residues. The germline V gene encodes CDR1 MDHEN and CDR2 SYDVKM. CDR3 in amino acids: CASSLPGTGGFYEQYF. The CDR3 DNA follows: TGTGCCAGCAGTTTACCCGGGACAGGGGGCTTCTACGAGCAGTACTTC.

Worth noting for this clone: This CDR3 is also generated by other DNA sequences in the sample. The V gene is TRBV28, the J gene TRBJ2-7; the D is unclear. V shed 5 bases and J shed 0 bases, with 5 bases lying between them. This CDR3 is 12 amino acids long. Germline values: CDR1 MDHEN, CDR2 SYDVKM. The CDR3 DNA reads TGTGCCAGCAGTCTTAGCTCCTACGAGCAGTACTTC. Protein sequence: CASSLSSYEQYF.

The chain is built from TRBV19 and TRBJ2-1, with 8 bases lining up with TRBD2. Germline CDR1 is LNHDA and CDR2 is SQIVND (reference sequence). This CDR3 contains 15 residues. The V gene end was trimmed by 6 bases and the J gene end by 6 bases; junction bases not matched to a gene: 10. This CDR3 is CASSLGGAGGNEQFF. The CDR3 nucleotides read TGTGCCAGTAGCCTCGGAGGGGCGGGGGGCAATGAGCAGTTCTTC.

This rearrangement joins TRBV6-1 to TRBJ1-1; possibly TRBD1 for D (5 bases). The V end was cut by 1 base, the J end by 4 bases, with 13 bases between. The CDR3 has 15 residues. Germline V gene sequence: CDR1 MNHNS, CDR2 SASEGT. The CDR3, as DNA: TGTGCCAGCAGTGAAGACCGACAGAAATCCACTGAAGCTTTCTTT. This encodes CASSEDRQKSTEAFF.

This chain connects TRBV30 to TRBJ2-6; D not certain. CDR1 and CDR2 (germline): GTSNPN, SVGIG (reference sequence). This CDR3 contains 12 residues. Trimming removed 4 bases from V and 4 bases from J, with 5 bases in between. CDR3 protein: CAWIVGANVLTF. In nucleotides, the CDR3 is TGTGCCTGGATAGTGGGGGCCAACGTCCTGACTTTC.

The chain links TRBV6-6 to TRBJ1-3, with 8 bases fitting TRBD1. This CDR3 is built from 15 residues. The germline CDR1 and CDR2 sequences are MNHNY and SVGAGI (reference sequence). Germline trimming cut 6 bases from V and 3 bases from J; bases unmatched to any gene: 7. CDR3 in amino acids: CASSRSGGLGNTIYF. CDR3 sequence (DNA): TGTGCCAGCAGCCGATCAGGGGGCCTTGGAAACACCATATATTTT.

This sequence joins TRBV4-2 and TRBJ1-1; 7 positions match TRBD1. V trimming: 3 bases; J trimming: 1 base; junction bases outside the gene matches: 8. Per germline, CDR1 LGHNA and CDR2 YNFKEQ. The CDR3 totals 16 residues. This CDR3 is CASSHRQGGGNTEAFF. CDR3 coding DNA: TGTGCCAGCAGCCACAGACAGGGTGGTGGGAACACTGAAGCTTTCTTT.

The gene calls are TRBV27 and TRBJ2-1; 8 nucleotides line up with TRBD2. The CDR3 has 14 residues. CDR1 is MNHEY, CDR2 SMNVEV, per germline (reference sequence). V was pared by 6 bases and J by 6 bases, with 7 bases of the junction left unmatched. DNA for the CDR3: TGTGCCAGCAGAGGGCCAGCGGGAGTCAATGAGCAGTTCTTC. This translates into CASRGPAGVNEQFF.

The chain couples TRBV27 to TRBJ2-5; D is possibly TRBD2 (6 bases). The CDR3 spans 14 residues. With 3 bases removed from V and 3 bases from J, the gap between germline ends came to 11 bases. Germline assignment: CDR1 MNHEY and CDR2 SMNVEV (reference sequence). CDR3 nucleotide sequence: TGTGCCAGCAGTTTTAGCGGAGGGGAAGAGACCCAGTACTTC. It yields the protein CASSFSGGEETQYF.

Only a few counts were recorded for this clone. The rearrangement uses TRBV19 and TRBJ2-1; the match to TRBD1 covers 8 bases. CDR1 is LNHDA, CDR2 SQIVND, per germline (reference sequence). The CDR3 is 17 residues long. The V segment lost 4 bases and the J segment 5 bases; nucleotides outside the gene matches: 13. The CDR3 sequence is CASSTTERTGLHNEQFF. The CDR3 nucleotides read TGTGCCAGTAGTACGACAGAACGGACAGGGTTACACAATGAGCAGTTCTTC. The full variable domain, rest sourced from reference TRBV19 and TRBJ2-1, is DGGITQSPKYLFRKEGQNVTLSCEQNLNHDAMYWYRQDPGQGLRLIYYSQIVNDFQKGDIAEGYSVSREKKESFPLTVTSAQKNPTAFYLCASSTTERTGLHNEQFFGPGTRLTVL.

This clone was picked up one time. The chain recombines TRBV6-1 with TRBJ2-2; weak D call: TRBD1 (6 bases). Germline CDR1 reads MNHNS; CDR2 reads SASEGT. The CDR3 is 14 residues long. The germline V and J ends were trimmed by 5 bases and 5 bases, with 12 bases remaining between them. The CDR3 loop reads CASSSNRDTGELFF. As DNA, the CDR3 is TGTGCCAGCAGTTCGAACAGGGATACCGGGGAGCTGTTTTTT.

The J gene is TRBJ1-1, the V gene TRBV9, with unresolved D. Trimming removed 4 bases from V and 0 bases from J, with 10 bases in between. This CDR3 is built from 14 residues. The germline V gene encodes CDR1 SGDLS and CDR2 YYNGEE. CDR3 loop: CASSLGEVNTEAFF. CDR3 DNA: TGTGCCAGCAGCCTCGGGGAGGTGAACACTGAAGCTTTCTTT.

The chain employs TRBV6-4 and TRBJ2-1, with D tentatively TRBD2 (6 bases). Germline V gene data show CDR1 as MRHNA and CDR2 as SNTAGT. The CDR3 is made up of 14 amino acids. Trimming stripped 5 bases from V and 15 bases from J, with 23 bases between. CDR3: CASSSSGGGEESFF. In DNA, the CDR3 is TGTGCCAGCAGTTCCTCCGGTGGCGGGGAAGAGTCGTTCTTC.

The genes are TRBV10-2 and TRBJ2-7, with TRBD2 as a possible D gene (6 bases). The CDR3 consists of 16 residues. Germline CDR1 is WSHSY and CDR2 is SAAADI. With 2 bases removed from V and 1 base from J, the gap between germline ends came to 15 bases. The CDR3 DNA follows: TGCGCCAGCAGTGAGGTTGGGGGGATTAGATCCTACGAGCAGTACTTC. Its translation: CASSEVGGIRSYEQYF.